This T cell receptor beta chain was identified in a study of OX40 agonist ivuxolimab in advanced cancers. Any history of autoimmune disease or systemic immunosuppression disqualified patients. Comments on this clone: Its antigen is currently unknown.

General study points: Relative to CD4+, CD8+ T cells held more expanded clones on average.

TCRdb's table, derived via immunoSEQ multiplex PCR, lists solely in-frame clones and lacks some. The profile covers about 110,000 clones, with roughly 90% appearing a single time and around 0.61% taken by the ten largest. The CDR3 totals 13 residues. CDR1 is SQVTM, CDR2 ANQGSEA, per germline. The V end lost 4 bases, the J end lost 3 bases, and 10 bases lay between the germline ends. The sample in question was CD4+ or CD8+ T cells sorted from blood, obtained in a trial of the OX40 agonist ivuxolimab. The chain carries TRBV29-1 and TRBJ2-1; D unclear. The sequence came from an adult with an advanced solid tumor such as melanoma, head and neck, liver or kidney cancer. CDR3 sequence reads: CSVGSEGYNEQFF. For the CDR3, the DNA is TGCAGCGTTGGATCGGAAGGCTACAATGAGCAGTTCTTC.